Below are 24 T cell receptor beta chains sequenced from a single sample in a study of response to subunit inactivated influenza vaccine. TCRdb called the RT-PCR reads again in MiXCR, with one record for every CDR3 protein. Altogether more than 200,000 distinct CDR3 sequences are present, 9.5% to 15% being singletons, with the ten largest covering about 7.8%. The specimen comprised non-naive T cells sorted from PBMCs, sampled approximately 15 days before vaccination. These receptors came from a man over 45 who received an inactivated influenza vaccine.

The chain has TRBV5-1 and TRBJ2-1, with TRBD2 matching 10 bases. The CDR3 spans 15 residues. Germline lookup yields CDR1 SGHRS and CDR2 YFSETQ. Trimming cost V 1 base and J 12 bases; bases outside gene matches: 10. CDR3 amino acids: CASSLQASGSRGQFF. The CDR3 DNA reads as TGCGCCAGCAGCTTGCAGGCTAGCGGGAGCCGAGGGCAGTTCTTC.

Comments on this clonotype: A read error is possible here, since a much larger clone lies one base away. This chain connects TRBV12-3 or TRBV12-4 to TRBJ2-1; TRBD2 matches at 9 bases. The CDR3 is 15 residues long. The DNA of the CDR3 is TGTGCCAGCAGGCAGGCGAGCGGGAGGTTGAATGCGCAGTTCTTC. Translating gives CASRQASGRLNAQFF.

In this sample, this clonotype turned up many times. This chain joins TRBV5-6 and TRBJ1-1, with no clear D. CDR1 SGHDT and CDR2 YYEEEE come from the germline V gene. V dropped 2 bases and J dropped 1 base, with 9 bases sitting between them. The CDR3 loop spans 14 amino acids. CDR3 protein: CASSFGTWNTEAFF. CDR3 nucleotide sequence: TGTGCCAGCAGCTTTGGCACTTGGAACACTGAAGCTTTCTTT.

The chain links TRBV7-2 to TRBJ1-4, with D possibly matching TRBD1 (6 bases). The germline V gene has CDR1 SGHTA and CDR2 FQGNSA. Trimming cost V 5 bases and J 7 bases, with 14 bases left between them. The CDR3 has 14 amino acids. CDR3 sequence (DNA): TGTGCCAGCAGCCTGGGGGCGTTAAGTGAAAAACTGTTTTTT. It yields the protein CASSLGALSEKLFF.

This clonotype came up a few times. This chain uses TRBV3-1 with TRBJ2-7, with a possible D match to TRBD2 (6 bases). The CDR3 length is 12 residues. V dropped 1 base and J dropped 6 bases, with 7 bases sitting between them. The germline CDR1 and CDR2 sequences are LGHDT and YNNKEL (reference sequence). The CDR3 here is CASSQAEGEQYF. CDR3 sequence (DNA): TGTGCCAGCAGCCAAGCGGAGGGCGAGCAGTACTTC.

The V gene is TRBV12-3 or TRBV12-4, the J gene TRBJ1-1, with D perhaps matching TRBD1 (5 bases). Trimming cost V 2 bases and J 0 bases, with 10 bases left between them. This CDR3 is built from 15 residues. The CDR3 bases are TGTGCCAGCAGTTTATCCGACAGATTGAACACTGAAGCTTTCTTT. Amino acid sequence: CASSLSDRLNTEAFF.

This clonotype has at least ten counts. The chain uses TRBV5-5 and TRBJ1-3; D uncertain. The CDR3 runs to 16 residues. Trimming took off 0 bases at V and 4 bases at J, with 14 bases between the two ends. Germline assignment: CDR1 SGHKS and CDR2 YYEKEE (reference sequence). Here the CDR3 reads CASSLGLLSDGNTIYF. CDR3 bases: TGTGCCAGCAGCTTGGGACTGTTATCGGACGGAAACACCATATATTTT.

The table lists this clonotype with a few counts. CDR3 nucleotides: TGTGCCAGCAAACGGATGGTACTAACCACTGAAGCTTTCTTT. Its translation: CASKRMVLTTEAFF. The chain employs TRBV6-2 or TRBV6-3 and TRBJ1-1, with unresolved D. Germline values: CDR1 MNHEY, CDR2 SVGEGT. Deletions cut 7 bases from V and 4 bases from J, with 16 bases between. The CDR3 has 14 amino acids.

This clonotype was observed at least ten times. CDR3 amino acids: CASSLAQRTDTQYF. The CDR3 bases are TGTGCCAGCAGTTTAGCCCAAAGGACAGATACGCAGTATTTT. The rearrangement joins TRBV12-3 or TRBV12-4 to TRBJ2-3; D gene ambiguous. CDR3 length: 14 amino acids. The V end was cut by 0 bases, the J end by 3 bases, with 7 bases between.

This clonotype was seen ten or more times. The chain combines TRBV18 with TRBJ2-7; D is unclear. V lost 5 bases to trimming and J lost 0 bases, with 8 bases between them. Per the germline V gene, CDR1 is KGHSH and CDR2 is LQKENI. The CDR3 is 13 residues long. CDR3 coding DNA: TGTGCCAGCTCAATGGACCTCTCCTACGAGCAGTACTTC. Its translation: CASSMDLSYEQYF.

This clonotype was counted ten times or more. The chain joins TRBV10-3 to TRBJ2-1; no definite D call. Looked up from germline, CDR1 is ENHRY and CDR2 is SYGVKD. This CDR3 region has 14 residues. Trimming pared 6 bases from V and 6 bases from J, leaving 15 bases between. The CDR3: CAISPRSVGNEQFF. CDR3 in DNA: TGTGCCATCAGCCCCCGATCCGTTGGCAATGAGCAGTTCTTC.

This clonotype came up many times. This CDR3 is CASSTGMDTQYF. Written as DNA, the CDR3 is TGTGCCAGCAGCACTGGTATGGATACGCAGTATTTT. The rearrangement joins TRBV7-9 to TRBJ2-3; D gene uncertain. The V and J ends lost 5 bases and 6 bases respectively, with 9 bases between them. The germline gives CDR1 SEHNR, CDR2 FQNEAQ (reference sequence). This CDR3 spans 12 amino acids.

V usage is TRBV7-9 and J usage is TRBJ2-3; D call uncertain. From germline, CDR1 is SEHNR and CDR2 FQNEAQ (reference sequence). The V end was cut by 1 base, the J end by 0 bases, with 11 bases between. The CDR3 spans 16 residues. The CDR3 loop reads CASSLDLVGSTDTQYF. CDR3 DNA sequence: TGTGCCAGCAGCTTAGATCTTGTGGGGAGCACAGATACGCAGTATTTT.

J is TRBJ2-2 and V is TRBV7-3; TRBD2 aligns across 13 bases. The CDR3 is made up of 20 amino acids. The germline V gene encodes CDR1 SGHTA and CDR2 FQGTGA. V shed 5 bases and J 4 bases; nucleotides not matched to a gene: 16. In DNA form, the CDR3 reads TGTGCCAGCAGCGCGAATCGAATAGGGGGGACTAGCGGGACCACCGGGGAGCTGTTTTTT. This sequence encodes CASSANRIGGTSGTTGELFF.

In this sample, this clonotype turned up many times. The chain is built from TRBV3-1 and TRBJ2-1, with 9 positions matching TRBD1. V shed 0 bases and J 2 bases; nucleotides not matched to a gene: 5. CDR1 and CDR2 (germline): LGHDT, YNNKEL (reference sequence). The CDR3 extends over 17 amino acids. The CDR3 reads CASSQDLGDRAYNEQFF. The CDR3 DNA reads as TGTGCCAGCAGCCAAGATCTGGGGGACAGGGCCTACAATGAGCAGTTCTTC.

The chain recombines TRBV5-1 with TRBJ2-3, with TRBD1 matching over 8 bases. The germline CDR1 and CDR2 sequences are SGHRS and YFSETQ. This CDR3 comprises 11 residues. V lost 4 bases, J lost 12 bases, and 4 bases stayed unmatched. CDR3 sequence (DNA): TGCGCCAGCAGCACCGGACAGGGACAGTATTTT. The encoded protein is CASSTGQGQYF.

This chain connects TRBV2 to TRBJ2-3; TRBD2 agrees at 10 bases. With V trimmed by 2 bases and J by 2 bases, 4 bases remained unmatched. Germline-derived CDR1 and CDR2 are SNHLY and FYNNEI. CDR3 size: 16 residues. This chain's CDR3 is CASSETLAGDTDTQYF. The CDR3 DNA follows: TGTGCCAGCAGTGAAACCCTAGCGGGGGACACAGATACGCAGTATTTT.

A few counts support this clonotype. CDR3 in DNA: TGTGCCAGCAGCTTAGTATCTAGCGGGTCGCAAGAGACCCAGTACTTC. Its protein product is CASSLVSSGSQETQYF. V is TRBV7-6 and J is TRBJ2-5, with 8 bases lining up with TRBD2. The germline V gene has CDR1 SGHVS and CDR2 FNYEAQ. The V and J ends lost 1 base and 2 bases, in that order; junction bases with no gene match: 6. The CDR3 sequence is 16 residues long.

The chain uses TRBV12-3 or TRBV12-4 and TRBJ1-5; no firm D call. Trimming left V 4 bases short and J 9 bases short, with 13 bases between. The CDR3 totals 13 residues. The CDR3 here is CASSYAEGRPQHF. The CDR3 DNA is TGTGCCAGCAGTTACGCCGAAGGGAGGCCCCAGCATTTT.

The DNA for the CDR3 is TGCAGCGCCTATCTTGGGAATGAGCAGTTCTTC. Translated, it gives CSAYLGNEQFF. This chain uses TRBV29-1 with TRBJ2-1, with D unresolved. V gave up 7 bases and J gave up 7 bases, with 11 bases separating them. The germline V gene encodes CDR1 SQVTM and CDR2 ANQGSEA. The CDR3 has 11 residues.

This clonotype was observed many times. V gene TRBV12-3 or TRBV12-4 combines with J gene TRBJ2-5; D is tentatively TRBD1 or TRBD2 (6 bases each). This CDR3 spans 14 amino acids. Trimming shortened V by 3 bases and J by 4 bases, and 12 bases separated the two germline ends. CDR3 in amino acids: CASSLFGGRETQYF. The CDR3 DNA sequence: TGTGCCAGCAGTTTGTTCGGGGGCCGAGAGACCCAGTACTTC.

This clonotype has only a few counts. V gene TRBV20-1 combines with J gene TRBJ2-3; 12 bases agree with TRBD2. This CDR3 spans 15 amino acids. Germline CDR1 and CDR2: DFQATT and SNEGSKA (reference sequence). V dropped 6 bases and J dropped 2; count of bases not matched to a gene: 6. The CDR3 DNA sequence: TGCAGTGCAACTCGGACTAGCGGGAACACAGATACGCAGTATTTT. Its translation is CSATRTSGNTDTQYF.

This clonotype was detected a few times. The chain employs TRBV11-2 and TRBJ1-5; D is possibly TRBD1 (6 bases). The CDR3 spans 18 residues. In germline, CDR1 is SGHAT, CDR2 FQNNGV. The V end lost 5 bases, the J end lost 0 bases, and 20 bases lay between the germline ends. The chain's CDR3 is CASSPGGRGLDSNQPQHF. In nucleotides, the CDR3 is TGTGCCAGCAGCCCCGGGGGCCGCGGGCTCGATAGCAATCAGCCCCAGCATTTT.

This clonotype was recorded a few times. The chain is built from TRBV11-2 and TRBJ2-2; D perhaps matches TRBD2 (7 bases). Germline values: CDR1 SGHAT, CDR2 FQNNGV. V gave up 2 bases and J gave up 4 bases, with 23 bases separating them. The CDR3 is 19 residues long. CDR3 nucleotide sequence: TGTGCCAGCAGCTTACGGCGGGGGCGATCTACGTACGGCACCGGGGAGCTGTTTTTT. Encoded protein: CASSLRRGRSTYGTGELFF.